This entry features one T cell receptor beta chain sequence. The antigen is unknown. These data originate in a study of Ad26.COV2.S vaccination and SARS-CoV-2 variants. Study-wide context: COV1001, an Ad26.COV2.S trial, supplied this vaccine-arm donor.

Treatment indicated: roughly 20 received Ad26.COV2.S at low or high dose, single or two shots; about 5 received placebo; per-sample allocation not given. Sampling took place 63 days after the first vaccine or placebo injection. Vaccination used an Ad26 vector expressing Wuhan-strain SARS-CoV-2 spike. Study-level points and caveats: After vaccination, substantial breadth of spike-specific CD8+ and CD4+ responses was reported. Analytic work on TCR breadth and depth might have understated the full extent of total T cell responses.

The ends were cut back, 2 bases at V and 4 bases at J, with 8 bases in the middle. Germline V gene lookup returns CDR1 MNHEY and CDR2 SVGAGI. This CDR3 is 13 amino acids long. Some clones are missing from TCRdb's copy, which holds only in-frame ones; the method was immunoSEQ multiplex PCR. The data contain about 390,000 clones, roughly 90% of them singletons. The chain has TRBV6-5 and TRBJ1-2; D remains unclear. The sequencing here drew on peripheral blood, taken in a trial of Ad26.COV2.S vaccine versus placebo. This TCR came from a person between 18 and 59 years old who received the Ad26.COV2.S COVID-19 vaccine or a placebo. The CDR3 here is CASSYGGLYGYTF. As DNA, the CDR3 is TGTGCCAGCAGTTACGGAGGCCTCTATGGCTACACCTTC.